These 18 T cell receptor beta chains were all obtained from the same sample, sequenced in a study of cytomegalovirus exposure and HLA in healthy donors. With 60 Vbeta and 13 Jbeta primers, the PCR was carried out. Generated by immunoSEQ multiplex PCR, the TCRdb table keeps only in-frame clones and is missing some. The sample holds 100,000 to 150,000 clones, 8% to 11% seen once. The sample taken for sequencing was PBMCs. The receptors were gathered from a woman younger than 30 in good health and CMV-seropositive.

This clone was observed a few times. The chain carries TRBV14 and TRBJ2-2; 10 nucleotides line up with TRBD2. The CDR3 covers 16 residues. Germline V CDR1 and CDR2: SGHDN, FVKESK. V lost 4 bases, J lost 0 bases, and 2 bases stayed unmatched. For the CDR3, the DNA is TGTGCCAGCAGCCTAGCGGGAGGAGCGAACACCGGGGAGCTGTTTTTT. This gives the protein CASSLAGGANTGELFF. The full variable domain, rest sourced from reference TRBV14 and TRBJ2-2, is EAGVTQFPSHSVIEKGQTVTLRCDPISGHDNLYWYRRVMGKEIKFLLHFVKESKQDESGMPNNRFLAERTGGTYSTLKVQPAELEDSGVYFCASSLAGGANTGELFFGEGSRLTVL.

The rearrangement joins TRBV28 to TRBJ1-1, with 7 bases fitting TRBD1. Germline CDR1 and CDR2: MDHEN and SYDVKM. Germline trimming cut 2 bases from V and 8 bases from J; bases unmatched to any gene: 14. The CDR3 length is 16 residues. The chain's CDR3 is CASSLRGTAESKEAFF. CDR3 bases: TGTGCCAGCAGTTTACGCGGGACAGCTGAAAGTAAAGAAGCTTTCTTT. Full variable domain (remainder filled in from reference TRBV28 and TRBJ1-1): DVKVTQSSRYLVKRTGEKVFLECVQDMDHENMFWYRQDPGLGLRLIYFSYDVKMKEKGDIPEGYSVSREKKERFSLILESASTNQTSMYLCASSLRGTAESKEAFFGQGTRLTVV.

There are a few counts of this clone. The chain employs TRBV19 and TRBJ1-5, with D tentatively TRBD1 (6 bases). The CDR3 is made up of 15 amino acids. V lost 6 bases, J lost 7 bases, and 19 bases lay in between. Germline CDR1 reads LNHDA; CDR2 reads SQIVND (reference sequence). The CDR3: CASRPWGGADQPQHF. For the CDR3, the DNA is TGTGCCAGTAGGCCCTGGGGGGGGGCCGACCAGCCCCAGCATTTT.

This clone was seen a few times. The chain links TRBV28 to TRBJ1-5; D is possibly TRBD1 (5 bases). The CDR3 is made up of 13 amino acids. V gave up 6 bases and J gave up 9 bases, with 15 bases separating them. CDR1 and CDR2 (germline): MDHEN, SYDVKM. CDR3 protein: CASRTGGYGPQHF. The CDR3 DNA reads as TGTGCCAGCAGGACTGGGGGGTATGGGCCCCAGCATTTT.

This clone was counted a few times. The CDR3 loop is CASSLLAESYEQYF. CDR3 sequence (DNA): TGTGCCAGCTCACTACTAGCGGAGTCCTACGAGCAGTACTTC. The J gene is TRBJ2-7, the V gene TRBV18; the match to TRBD2 covers 8 bases. V lost 4 bases, J lost 1 base, and 3 bases stayed unmatched. This CDR3 has 14 residues. Looked up from germline, CDR1 is KGHSH and CDR2 is LQKENI.

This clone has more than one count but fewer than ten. The CDR3 reads CASSLPPGQDGYTF. The CDR3 DNA follows: TGTGCCAGCAGCTTACCCCCGGGACAAGATGGCTACACCTTC. This chain links TRBV7-9 with TRBJ1-2, with D tentatively TRBD1 (6 bases). V lost 2 bases, J lost 6 bases, and 13 bases lay in between. The CDR3 contains 14 residues. Germline CDR1 SEHNR, CDR2 FQNEAQ (reference sequence).

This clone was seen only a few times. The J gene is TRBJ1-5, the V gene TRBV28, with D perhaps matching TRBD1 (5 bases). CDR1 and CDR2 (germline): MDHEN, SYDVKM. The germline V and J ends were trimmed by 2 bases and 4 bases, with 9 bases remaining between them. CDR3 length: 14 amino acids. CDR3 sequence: CASSLRGGNQPQHF. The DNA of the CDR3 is TGTGCCAGCAGTTTAAGGGGAGGGAATCAGCCCCAGCATTTT.

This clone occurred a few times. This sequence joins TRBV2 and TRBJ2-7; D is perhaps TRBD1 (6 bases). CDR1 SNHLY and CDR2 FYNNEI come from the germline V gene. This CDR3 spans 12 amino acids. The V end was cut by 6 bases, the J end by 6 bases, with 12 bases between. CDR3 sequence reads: CASSYRDTEQYF. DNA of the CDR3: TGTGCCAGCAGCTACAGGGACACCGAGCAGTACTTC.

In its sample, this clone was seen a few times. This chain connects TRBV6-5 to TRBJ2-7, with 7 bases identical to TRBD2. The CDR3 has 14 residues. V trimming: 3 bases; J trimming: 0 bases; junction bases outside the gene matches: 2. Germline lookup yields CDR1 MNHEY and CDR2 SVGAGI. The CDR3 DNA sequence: TGTGCCAGCAGTTATGGGGAGGGCTCCTACGAGCAGTACTTC. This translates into CASSYGEGSYEQYF.

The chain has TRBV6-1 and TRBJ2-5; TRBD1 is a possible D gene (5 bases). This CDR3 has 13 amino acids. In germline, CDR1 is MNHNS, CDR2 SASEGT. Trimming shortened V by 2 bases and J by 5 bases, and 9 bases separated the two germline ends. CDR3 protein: CASSEMAGETQYF. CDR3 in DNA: TGTGCCAGCAGTGAAATGGCAGGGGAGACCCAGTACTTC.

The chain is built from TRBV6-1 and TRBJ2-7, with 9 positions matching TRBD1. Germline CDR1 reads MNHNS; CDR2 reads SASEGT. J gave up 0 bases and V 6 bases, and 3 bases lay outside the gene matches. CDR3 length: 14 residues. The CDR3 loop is CASREQGASYEQYF. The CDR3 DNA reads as TGTGCCAGCAGGGAACAGGGGGCCTCCTACGAGCAGTACTTC.

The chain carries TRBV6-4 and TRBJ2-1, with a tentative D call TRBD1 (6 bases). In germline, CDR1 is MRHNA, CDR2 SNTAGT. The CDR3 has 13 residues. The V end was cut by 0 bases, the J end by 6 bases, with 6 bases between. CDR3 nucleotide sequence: TGTGCCAGCAGTGACTCGGACAGCAATGAGCAGTTCTTC. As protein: CASSDSDSNEQFF.

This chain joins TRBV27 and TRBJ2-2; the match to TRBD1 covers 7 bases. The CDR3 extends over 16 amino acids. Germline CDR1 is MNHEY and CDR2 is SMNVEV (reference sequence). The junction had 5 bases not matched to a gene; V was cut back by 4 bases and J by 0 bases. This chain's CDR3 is CASSWSQGANTGELFF. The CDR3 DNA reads TGTGCCAGCAGTTGGTCCCAGGGGGCGAACACCGGGGAGCTGTTTTTT.

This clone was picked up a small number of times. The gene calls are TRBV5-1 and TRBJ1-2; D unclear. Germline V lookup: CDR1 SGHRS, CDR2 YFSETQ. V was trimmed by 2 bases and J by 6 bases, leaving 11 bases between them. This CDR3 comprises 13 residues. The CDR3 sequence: CASSFAQADGYTF. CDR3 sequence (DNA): TGCGCCAGCAGCTTTGCTCAGGCAGATGGCTACACCTTC.

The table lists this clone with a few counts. The CDR3 DNA is TGTGCCAGCAGCCAAGTCGCAGGGGCTAACTATGGCTACACCTTC. Amino acids: CASSQVAGANYGYTF. The chain couples TRBV14 to TRBJ1-2; tentative D call: TRBD1 (6 bases). Germline-derived CDR1 and CDR2 are SGHDN and FVKESK. The V end lost 1 base, the J end lost 0 bases, and 9 bases lay between the germline ends. There are 15 residues in the CDR3. Full variable domain (remainder filled in from reference TRBV14 and TRBJ1-2): EAGVTQFPSHSVIEKGQTVTLRCDPISGHDNLYWYRRVMGKEIKFLLHFVKESKQDESGMPNNRFLAERTGGTYSTLKVQPAELEDSGVYFCASSQVAGANYGYTFGSGTRLTVV.

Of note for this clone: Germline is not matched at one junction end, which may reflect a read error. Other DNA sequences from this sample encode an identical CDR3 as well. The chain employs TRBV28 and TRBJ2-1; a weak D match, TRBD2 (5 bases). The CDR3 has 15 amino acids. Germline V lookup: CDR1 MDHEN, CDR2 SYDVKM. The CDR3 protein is CASSSLGVSYNEQFF. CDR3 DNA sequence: TGCGCCAGCAGCTCACTAGGAGTTTCCTACAATGAGCAGTTCTTC.

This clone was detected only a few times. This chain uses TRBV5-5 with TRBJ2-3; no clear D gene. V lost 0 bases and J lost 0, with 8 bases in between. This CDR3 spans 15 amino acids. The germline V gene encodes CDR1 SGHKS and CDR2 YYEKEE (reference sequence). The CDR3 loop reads CASSLDGRSTDTQYF. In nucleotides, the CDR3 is TGTGCCAGCAGCTTGGATGGCCGAAGCACAGATACGCAGTATTTT.

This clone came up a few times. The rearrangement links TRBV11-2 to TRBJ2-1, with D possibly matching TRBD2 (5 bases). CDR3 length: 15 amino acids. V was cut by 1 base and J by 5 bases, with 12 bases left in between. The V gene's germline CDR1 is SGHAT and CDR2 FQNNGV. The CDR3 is CASSLVGAPNNEQFF. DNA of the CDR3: TGTGCCAGCAGCTTAGTGGGAGCCCCTAACAATGAGCAGTTCTTC.